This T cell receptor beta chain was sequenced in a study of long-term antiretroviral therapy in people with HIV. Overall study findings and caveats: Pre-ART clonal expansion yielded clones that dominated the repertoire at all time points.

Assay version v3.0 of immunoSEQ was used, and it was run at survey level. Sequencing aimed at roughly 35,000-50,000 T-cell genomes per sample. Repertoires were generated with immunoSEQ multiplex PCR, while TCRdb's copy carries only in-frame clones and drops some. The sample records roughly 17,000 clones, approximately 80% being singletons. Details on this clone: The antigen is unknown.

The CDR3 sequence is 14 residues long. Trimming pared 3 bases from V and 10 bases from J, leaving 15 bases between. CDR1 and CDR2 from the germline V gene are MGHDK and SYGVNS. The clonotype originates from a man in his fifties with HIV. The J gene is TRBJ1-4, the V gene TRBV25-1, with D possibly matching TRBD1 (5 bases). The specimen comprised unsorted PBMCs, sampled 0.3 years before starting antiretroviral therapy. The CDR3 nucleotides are TGTGCCAGCAGTGATCAAAGGGACCGCTTAAAACTGTTTTTT. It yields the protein CASSDQRDRLKLFF.